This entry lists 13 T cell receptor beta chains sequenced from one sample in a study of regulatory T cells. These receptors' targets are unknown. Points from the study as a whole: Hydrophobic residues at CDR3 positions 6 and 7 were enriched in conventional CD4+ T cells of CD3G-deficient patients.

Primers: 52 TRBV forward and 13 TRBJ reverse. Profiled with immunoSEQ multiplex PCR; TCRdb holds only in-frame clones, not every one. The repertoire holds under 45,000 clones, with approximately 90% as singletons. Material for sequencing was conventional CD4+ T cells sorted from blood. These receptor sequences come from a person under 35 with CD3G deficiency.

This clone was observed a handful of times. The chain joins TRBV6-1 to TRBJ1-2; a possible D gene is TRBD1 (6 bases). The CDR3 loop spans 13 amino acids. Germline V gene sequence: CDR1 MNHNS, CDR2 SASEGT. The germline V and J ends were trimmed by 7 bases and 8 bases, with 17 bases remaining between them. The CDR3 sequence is CASTGQLYEGYTF. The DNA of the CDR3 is TGTGCCAGCACCGGACAGCTCTATGAGGGCTACACCTTC.

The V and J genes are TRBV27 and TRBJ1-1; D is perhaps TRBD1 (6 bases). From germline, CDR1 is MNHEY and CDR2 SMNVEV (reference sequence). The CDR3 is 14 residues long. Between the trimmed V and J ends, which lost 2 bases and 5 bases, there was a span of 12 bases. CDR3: CASSLRGGRTEAFF. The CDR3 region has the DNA TGTGCCAGCAGTTTAAGGGGGGGAAGGACTGAAGCTTTCTTT.

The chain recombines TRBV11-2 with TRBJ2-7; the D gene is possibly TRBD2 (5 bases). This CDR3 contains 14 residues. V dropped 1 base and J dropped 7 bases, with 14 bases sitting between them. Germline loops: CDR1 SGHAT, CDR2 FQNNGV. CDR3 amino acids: CASSLGYGVEEQYF. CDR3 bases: TGTGCCAGCAGCTTAGGGTACGGGGTGGAAGAGCAGTACTTC.

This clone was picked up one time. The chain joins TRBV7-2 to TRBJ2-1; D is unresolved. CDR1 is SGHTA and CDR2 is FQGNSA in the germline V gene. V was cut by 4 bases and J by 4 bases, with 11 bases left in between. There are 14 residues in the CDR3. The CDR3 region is CASSSREQYNEQFF. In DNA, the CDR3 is TGTGCCAGCAGCTCCAGAGAGCAGTACAATGAGCAGTTCTTC.

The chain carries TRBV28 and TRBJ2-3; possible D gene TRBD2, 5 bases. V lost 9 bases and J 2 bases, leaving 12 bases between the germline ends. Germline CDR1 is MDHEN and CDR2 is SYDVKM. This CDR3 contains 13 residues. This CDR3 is CASPGLYTDTQYF. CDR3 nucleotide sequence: TGTGCCAGTCCGGGATTGTACACAGATACGCAGTATTTT.

CDR3 coding DNA: TGTGCCAGCAGTGTAAGGGGGCGGTATGAAAAACTGTTTTTT. Its protein is CASSVRGRYEKLFF. The chain uses TRBV6-1 and TRBJ1-4, with 7 bases matching TRBD1. Germline CDR1 and CDR2: MNHNS and SASEGT. The trim removed 4 bases at V and 6 bases at J, leaving 5 bases unmatched. The CDR3 runs to 14 residues.

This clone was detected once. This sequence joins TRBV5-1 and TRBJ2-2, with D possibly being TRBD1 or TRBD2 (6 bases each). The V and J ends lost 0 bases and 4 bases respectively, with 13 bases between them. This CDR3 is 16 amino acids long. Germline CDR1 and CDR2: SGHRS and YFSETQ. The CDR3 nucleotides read TGCGCCAGCAGCTTGGATGGGGGGCCGGGCACCGGGGAGCTGTTTTTT. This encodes CASSLDGGPGTGELFF.

The DNA of the CDR3 is TGTGCCAGCAGTTCCGGGACAGGGGCGCAAGGGGCCCAGCATTTT. Its protein is CASSSGTGAQGAQHF. V is TRBV28 and J is TRBJ1-5; 10 bases map to TRBD1. The J segment lost 11 bases and the V segment lost 4 bases, leaving 11 bases of the junction unmatched. The CDR3 is 15 amino acids. Germline lookup yields CDR1 MDHEN and CDR2 SYDVKM.

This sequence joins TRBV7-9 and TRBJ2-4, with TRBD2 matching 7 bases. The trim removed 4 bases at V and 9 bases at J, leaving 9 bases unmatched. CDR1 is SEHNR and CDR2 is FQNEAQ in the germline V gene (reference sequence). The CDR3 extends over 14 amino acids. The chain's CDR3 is CASSSSGGRAIQYF. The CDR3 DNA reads TGTGCCAGCAGCTCATCGGGAGGCCGGGCCATTCAGTACTTC.

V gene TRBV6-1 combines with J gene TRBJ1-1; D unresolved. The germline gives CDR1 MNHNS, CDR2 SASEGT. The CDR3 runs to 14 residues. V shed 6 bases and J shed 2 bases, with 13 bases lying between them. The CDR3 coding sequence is TGTGCCAGCAGCGCCACGCGAGGAAACACTGAAGCTTTCTTT. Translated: CASSATRGNTEAFF.

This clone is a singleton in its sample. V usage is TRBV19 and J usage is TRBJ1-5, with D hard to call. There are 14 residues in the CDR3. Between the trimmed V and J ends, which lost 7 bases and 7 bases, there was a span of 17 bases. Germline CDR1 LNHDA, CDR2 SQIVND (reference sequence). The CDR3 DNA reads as TGTGCCAGTAAAGCAGAGGGATATCGGCAGCCCCAGCATTTT. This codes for CASKAEGYRQPQHF. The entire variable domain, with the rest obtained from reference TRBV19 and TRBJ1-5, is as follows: DGGITQSPKYLFRKEGQNVTLSCEQNLNHDAMYWYRQDPGQGLRLIYYSQIVNDFQKGDIAEGYSVSREKKESFPLTVTSAQKNPTAFYLCASKAEGYRQPQHFGDGTRLSIL.

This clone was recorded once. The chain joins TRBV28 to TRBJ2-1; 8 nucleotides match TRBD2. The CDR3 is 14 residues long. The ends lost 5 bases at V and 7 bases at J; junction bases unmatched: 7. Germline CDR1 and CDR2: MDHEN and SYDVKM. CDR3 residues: CASSRGGQGNEQFF. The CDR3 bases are TGTGCCAGCAGTCGGGGGGGGCAAGGGAATGAGCAGTTCTTC.

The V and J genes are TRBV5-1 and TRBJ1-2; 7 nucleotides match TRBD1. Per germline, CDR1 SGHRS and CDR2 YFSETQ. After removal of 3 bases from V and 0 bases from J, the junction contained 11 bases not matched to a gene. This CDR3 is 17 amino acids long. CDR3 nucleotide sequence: TGCGCCAGCAGCTATTCTCCGGACAGGACCTCTAACTATGGCTACACCTTC. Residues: CASSYSPDRTSNYGYTF.